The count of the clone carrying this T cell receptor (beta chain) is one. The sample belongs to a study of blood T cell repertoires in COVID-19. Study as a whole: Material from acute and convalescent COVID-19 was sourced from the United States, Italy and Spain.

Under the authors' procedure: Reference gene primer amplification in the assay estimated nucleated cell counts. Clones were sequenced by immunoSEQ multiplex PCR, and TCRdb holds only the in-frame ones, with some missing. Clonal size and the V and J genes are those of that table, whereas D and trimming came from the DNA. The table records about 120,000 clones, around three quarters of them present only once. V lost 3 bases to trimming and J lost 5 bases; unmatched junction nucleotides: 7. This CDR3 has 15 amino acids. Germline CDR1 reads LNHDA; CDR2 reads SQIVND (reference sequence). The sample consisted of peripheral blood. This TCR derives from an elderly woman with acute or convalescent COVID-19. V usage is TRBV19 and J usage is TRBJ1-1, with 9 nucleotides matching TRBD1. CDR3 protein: CASSIQFGTGTEAFF. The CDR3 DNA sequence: TGTGCCAGTAGTATTCAATTCGGGACAGGGACTGAAGCTTTCTTT.